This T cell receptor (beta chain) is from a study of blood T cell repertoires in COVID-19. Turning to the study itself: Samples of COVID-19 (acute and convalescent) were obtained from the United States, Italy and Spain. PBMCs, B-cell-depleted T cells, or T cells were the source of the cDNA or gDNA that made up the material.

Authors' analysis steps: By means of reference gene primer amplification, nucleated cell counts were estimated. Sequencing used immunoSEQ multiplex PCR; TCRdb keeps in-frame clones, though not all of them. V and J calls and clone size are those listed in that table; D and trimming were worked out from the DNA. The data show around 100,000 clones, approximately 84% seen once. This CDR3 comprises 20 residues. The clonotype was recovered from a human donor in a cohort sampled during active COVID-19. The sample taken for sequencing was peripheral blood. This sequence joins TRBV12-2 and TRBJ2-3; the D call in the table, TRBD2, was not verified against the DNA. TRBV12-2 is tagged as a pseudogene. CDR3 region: CAIRLYRRTSGNTSTDTQYF. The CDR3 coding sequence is TGTGCAATTCGCTTGTACAGGCGTACTAGCGGGAATACTAGCACAGATACGCAGTATTTT.